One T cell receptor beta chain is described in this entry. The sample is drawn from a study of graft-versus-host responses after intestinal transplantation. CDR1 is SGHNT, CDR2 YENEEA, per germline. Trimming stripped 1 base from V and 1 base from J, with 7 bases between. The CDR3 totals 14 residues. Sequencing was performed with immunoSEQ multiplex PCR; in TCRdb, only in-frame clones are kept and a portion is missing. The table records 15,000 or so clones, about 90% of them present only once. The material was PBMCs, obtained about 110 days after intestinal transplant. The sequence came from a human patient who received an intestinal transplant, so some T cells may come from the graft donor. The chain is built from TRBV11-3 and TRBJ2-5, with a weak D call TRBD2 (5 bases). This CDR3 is CASSLADSQETQYF. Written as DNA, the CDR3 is TGTGCCAGCAGCTTAGCGGACTCCCAAGAGACCCAGTACTTC.